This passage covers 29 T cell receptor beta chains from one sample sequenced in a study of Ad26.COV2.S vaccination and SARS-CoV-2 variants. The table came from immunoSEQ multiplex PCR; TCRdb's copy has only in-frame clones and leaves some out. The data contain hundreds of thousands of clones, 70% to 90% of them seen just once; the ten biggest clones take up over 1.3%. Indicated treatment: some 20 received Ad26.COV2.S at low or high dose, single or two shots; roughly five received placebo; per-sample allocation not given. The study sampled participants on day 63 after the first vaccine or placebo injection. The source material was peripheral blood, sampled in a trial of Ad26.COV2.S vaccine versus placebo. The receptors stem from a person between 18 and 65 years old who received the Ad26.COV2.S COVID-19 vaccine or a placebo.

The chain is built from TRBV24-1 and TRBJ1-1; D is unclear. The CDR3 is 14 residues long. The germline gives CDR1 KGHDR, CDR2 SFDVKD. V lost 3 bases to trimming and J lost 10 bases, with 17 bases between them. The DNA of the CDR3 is TGTGCCACCAGTGATGAATGGGAAAATCTGGGAGCTTTCTTT. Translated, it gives CATSDEWENLGAFF.

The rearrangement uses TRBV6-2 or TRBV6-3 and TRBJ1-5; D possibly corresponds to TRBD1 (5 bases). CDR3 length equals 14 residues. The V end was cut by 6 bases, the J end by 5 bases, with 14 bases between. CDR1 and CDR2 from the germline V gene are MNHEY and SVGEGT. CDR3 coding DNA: TGTGCCAGCAGCCGAGACAGCCTGGATCAGCCCCAGCATTTT. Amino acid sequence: CASSRDSLDQPQHF.

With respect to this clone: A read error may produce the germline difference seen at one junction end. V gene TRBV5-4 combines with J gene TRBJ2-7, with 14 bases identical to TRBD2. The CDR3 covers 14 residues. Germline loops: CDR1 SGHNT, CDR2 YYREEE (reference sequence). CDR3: CASSPPGLAGAPSF. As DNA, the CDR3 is TGTGCCAGCAGCCCACCGGGACTAGCGGGGGCCCCCTCCTTC.

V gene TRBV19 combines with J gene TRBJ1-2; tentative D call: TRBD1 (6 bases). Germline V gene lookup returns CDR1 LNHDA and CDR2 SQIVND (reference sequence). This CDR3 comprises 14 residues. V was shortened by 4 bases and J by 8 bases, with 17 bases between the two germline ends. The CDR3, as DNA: TGTGCCAGTAGTACCGAGGACAGTTTAACGGGCTACACCTTC. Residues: CASSTEDSLTGYTF.

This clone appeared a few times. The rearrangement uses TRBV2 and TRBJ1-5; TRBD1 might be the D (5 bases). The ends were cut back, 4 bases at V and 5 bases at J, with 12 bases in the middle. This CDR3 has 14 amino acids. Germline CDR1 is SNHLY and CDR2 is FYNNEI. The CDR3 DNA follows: TGTGCCAGCAGTGGGATTAGGGGTGATCAGCCCCAGCATTTT. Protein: CASSGIRGDQPQHF. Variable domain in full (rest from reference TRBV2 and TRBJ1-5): EPEVTQTPSHQVTQMGQEVILRCVPISNHLYFYWYRQILGQKVEFLVSFYNNEISEKSEIFDDQFSVERPDGSNFTLKIRSTKLEDSAMYFCASSGIRGDQPQHFGDGTRLSIL.

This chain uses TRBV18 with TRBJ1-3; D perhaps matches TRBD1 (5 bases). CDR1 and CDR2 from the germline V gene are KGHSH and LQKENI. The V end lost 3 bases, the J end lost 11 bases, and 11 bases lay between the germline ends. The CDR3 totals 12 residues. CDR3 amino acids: CASSPQGDAIYF. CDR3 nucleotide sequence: TGTGCCAGCTCACCGCAGGGTGACGCCATATATTTT.

CDR3: CASSPTGTDTQYF. The CDR3 nucleotides read TGTGCCAGCAGTCCGACAGGCACAGATACGCAGTATTTT. J is TRBJ2-3 and V is TRBV3-1 (or the pseudogene TRBV3-2); a possible D gene is TRBD1 (5 bases). Germline V gene data show CDR1 as LGHDT and CDR2 as YNNKEL (reference sequence). The CDR3 contains 13 residues. The V end was cut by 6 bases, the J end by 1 base, with 8 bases between.

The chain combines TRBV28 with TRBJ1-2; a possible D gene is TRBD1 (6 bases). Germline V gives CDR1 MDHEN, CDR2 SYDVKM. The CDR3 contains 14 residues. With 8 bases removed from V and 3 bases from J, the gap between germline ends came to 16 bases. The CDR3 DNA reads TGTGCCAGCCAAGTCACCGGGACACACTATGGCTACACCTTC. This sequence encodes CASQVTGTHYGYTF.

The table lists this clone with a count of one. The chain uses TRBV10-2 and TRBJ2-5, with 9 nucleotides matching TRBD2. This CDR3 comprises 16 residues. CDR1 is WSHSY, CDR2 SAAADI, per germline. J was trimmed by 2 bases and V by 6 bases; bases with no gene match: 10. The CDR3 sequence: CASSDLLAGWQETQYF. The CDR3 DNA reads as TGCGCCAGCAGCGACCTTCTAGCGGGATGGCAAGAGACCCAGTACTTC.

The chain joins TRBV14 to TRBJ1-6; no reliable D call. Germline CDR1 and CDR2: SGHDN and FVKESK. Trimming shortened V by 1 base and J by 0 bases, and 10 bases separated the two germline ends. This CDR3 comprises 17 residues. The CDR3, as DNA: TGTGCCAGCAGCCAAGTCGGCGGGAGCTCCTATAATTCACCCCTCCACTTT. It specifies CASSQVGGSSYNSPLHF.

CDR3 amino acids: CASSYGGRDHGYTF. CDR3 nucleotides: TGTGCCAGCAGTTATGGAGGGCGGGATCATGGCTACACCTTC. V usage is TRBV6-5 and J usage is TRBJ1-2, with no clear D. CDR3 length: 14 residues. Germline CDR1 and CDR2: MNHEY and SVGAGI. The V gene lost 3 bases and the J gene lost 6 bases, with 14 bases spanning the gap.

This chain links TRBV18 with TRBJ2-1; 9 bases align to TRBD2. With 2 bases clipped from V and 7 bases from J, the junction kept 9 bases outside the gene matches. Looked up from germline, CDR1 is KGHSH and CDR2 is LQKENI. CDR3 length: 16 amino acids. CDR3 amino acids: CASSPTSAGGGNEQFF. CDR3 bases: TGTGCCAGCTCACCAACTTCAGCGGGAGGAGGTAATGAGCAGTTCTTC.

CDR3 DNA: TGTGCCAGCAGTCGTCGGGGCGCGCAAACTGGGGAGCTGTTTTTT. This gives the protein CASSRRGAQTGELFF. This chain uses TRBV6-4 with TRBJ2-2; D possibly matches TRBD1 or TRBD2 (5 bases each). Trimming shortened V by 5 bases and J by 8 bases, and 18 bases separated the two germline ends. The CDR3 length is 15 residues. CDR1 and CDR2 (germline): MRHNA, SNTAGT.

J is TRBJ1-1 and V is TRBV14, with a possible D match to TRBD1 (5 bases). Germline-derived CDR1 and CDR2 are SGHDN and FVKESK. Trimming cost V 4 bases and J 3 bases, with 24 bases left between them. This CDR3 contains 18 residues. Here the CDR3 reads CASSLLQEGSVQHTEAFF. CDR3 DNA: TGTGCCAGCAGCCTCCTACAGGAGGGATCGGTTCAGCACACTGAAGCTTTCTTT.

CDR3 sequence (DNA): TGTGCCAGCAGCGAGGGACTCGAGCAGTTCTTC. This gives the protein CASSEGLEQFF. This chain joins TRBV11-2 and TRBJ2-1; D may be TRBD2 (6 bases). Germline V gives CDR1 SGHAT, CDR2 FQNNGV. The V and J ends lost 5 bases and 10 bases respectively, with 9 bases between them. This CDR3 is built from 11 residues. The full variable domain, with the rest looked up from reference TRBV11-2 and TRBJ2-1, is EAGVAQSPRYKIIEKRQSVAFWCNPISGHATLYWYQQILGQGPKLLIQFQNNGVVDDSQLPKDRFSAERLKGVDSTLKIQPAKLEDSAVYLCASSEGLEQFFGPGTRLTVL.

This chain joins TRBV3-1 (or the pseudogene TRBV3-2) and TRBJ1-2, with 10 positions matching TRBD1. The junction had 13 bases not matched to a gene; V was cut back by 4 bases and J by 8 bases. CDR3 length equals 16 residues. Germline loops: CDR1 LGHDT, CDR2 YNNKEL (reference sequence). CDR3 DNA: TGTGCCAGCAGCCCCCGGGACAGGGGAGGGCGGAGGGGCTACACCTTC. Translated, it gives CASSPRDRGGRRGYTF.

CDR3 sequence (DNA): TGTGCCAGCAGCTTTCCCGGGACAGGGGATCACGAGCAGTACTTC. Protein sequence: CASSFPGTGDHEQYF. J is TRBJ2-7 and V is TRBV7-9; TRBD1 agrees at 10 bases. This CDR3 contains 15 residues. Germline lookup yields CDR1 SEHNR and CDR2 FQNEAQ (reference sequence). V gave up 3 bases and J gave up 5 bases; unmatched junction bases: 7. The complete variable domain, with remaining parts taken from reference TRBV7-9 and TRBJ2-7, reads DTGVSQNPRHKITKRGQNVTFRCDPISEHNRLYWYRQTLGQGPEFLTYFQNEAQLEKSRLLSDRFSAERPKGSFSTLEIQRTEQGDSAMYLCASSFPGTGDHEQYFGPGTRLTVT.

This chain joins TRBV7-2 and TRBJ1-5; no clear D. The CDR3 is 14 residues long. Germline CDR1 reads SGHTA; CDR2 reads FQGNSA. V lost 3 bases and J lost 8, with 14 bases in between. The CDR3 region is CASSLGGAVKPQHF. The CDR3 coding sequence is TGTGCCAGCAGCTTGGGCGGAGCCGTCAAGCCCCAGCATTTT.

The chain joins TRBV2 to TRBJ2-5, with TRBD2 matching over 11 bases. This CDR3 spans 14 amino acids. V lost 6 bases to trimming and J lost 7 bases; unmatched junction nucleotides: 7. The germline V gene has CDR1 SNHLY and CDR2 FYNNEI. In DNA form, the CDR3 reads TGTGCCAGCAGGGGACTAGCGGCGTCGGGGACCCAGTACTTC. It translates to CASRGLAASGTQYF. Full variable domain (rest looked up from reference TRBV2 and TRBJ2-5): EPEVTQTPSHQVTQMGQEVILRCVPISNHLYFYWYRQILGQKVEFLVSFYNNEISEKSEIFDDQFSVERPDGSNFTLKIRSTKLEDSAMYFCASRGLAASGTQYFGPGTRLLVL.

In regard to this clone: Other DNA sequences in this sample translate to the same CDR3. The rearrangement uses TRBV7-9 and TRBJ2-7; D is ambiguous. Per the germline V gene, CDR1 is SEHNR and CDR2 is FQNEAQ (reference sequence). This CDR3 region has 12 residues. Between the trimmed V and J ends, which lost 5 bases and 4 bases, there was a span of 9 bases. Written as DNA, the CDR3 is TGTGCCAGCAGCCCACGTTCGTACGAGCAGTACTTC. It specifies CASSPRSYEQYF.

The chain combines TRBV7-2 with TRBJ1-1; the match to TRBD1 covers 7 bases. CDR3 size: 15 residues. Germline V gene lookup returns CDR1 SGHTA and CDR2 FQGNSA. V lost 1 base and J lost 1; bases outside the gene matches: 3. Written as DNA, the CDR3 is TGTGCCAGCAGCTTAGGGGACAGAAAGAACACTGAAGCTTTCTTT. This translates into CASSLGDRKNTEAFF.

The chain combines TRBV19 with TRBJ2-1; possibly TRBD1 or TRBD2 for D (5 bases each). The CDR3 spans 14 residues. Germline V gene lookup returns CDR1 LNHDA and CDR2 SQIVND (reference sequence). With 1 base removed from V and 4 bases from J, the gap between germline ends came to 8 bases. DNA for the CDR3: TGTGCCAGTAGTATAGCGGGACCATACAATGAGCAGTTCTTC. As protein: CASSIAGPYNEQFF.

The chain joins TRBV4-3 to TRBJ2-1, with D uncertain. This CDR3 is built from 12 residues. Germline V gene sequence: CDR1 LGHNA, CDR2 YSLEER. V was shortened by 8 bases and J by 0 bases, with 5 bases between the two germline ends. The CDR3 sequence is CASVDSYNEQFF. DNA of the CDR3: TGCGCCAGCGTGGACTCCTACAATGAGCAGTTCTTC.

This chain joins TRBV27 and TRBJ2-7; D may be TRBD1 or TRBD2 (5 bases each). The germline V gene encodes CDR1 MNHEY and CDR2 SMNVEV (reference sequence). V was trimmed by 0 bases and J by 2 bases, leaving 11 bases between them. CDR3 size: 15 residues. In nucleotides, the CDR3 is TGTGCCAGCAGTTTATCGGAAGGGACCGCCTACGAGCAGTACTTC. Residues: CASSLSEGTAYEQYF.

The CDR3 coding sequence is TGTGCCAGCAGTTACCTCCAGGTTGGTCAGCCCCAGCATTTT. It codes for CASSYLQVGQPQHF. The V call is TRBV6-2 or TRBV6-3, the J call TRBJ1-5, with D uncertain. The CDR3 runs 14 residues. Germline lookup yields CDR1 MNHEY and CDR2 SVGEGT. V was clipped by 2 bases and J by 6 bases, with 11 bases between them.

The CDR3 is CAWSVRYRGLNQPQHF. CDR3 DNA: TGTGCCTGGAGTGTACGCTACAGGGGGCTTAATCAGCCCCAGCATTTT. The chain couples TRBV30 to TRBJ1-5, with 9 bases that match TRBD1. The CDR3 totals 16 residues. V shed 0 bases, J shed 4 bases, and the junction held 7 bases outside the gene matches. Germline lookup yields CDR1 GTSNPN and CDR2 SVGIG (reference sequence).

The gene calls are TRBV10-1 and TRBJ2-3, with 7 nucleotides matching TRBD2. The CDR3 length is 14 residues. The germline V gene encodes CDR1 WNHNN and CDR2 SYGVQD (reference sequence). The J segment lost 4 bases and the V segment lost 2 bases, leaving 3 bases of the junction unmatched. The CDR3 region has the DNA TGCGCCAGCAGTGAGGGCAGCGGGGCAGATACGCAGTATTTT. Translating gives CASSEGSGADTQYF.

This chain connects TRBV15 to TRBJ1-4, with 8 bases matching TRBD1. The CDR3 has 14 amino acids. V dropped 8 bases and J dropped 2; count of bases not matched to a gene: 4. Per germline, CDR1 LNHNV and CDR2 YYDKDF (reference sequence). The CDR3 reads CATGQGLTNEKLFF. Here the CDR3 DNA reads TGTGCCACCGGACAGGGTCTCACTAATGAAAAACTGTTTTTT.

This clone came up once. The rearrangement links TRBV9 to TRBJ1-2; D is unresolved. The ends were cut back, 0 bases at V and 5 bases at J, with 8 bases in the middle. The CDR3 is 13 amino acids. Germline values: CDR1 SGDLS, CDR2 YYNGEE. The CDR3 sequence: CASSVGQSYGYTF. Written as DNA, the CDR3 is TGTGCCAGCAGCGTAGGTCAGAGTTATGGCTACACCTTC.